This is a list of T cell receptor beta chains from one sample in a study of somatic mutations in cytotoxic T cells in rheumatoid arthritis. Sequencing used immunoSEQ multiplex PCR; TCRdb keeps in-frame clones, though not all of them. The table records 5,500 to 8,500 clones, around 79% of them present only once. Input material: CD8+ T cells sorted from blood. These receptors were taken from an older woman in good health. CDR3s include the opening cysteine and the closing phenylalanine or tryptophan. D genes are given only for firm matches. Size tells how often a clone was seen (once, few, many) or the class of an expanded clone, and some rows leave it out.

abundance: -
d_gene: TRBD1
j_gene: TRBJ1-1
v_gene: TRBV7-9
CDR3nt: TGTGCCAGCAGCTTAAGCCGGACAGGGGAAGCTTTCTTT
CDR3aa: CASSLSRTGEAFF

abundance: -
d_gene: -
j_gene: TRBJ2-7
v_gene: TRBV7-8
CDR3nt: TGTGCCAGCAGCTTAGGGGGGGTCGAGCAGTACTTC
CDR3aa: CASSLGGVEQYF

abundance: -
d_gene: TRBD1
j_gene: TRBJ1-1
v_gene: TRBV7-3
CDR3nt: TGTGCCAGCAGCCGGGGACAGGGACGGGGTGAAGCTTTCTTT
CDR3aa: CASSRGQGRGEAFF

abundance: -
d_gene: TRBD2
j_gene: TRBJ2-1
v_gene: TRBV28
CDR3nt: TGTGCCAGCAGTTTATGGTCGGAGCGGGAGTTCAATGAGCAGTTCTTC
CDR3aa: CASSLWSEREFNEQFF

abundance: -
d_gene: -
j_gene: TRBJ2-3
v_gene: TRBV2
CDR3nt: TGTGCCAGCAGTGAAAGAGGGTTCACAGATACGCAGTATTTT
CDR3aa: CASSERGFTDTQYF

abundance: -
d_gene: -
j_gene: TRBJ1-5
v_gene: TRBV25-1
CDR3nt: TGTGCCAGCAGTGAGGGGAGAGATTTATTGCCCCAGCATTTT
CDR3aa: CASSEGRDLLPQHF

abundance: -
d_gene: TRBD2
j_gene: TRBJ2-7
v_gene: TRBV5-1
CDR3nt: TGCGCCAGCAGCTTGGCCGGGACTAGCTCCTACGAGCAGTACTTC
CDR3aa: CASSLAGTSSYEQYF

abundance: -
d_gene: -
j_gene: TRBJ2-7
v_gene: TRBV14
CDR3nt: TGTGCCAGCAGCCAAGATGAGGCGATACCCTACGAGCAGTACTTC
CDR3aa: CASSQDEAIPYEQYF

abundance: once
d_gene: TRBD1
j_gene: TRBJ2-7
v_gene: TRBV29-1
CDR3nt: TGCAGCGTTGGAGGACAGGGATCCTACGAGCAGTACTTC
CDR3aa: CSVGGQGSYEQYF

abundance: few
d_gene: TRBD2
j_gene: TRBJ2-3
v_gene: TRBV4-1
CDR3nt: TGCGCCAGCAGCCAAGATGGGCCCCAGACTAGCGGGAGGGGCGGTACGCAGTATTTT
CDR3aa: CASSQDGPQTSGRGGTQYF

abundance: once
d_gene: TRBD1
j_gene: TRBJ1-1
v_gene: TRBV6-1
CDR3nt: TGTGCCAGCAGTGATTCAAGGGACAGTCAAGCTTTCTTT
CDR3aa: CASSDSRDSQAFF

abundance: once
d_gene: TRBD1
j_gene: TRBJ1-1
v_gene: TRBV19
CDR3nt: TGTGCCAGTATTCACAGGGGGTACACTGAAGCTTTCTTT
CDR3aa: CASIHRGYTEAFF

abundance: -
d_gene: -
j_gene: TRBJ2-7
v_gene: TRBV2
CDR3nt: TGTGCCAGCAGTGAGAAACAGGCCCCCGGAGAGCAGTACTTC
CDR3aa: CASSEKQAPGEQYF

abundance: -
d_gene: -
j_gene: TRBJ2-7
v_gene: TRBV5-5
CDR3nt: TGTGCCAGCAGCGGAACCGGGACATCCTACGAGCAGTACTTC
CDR3aa: CASSGTGTSYEQYF

abundance: medium-sized
d_gene: -
j_gene: TRBJ2-7
v_gene: TRBV27
CDR3nt: TGTGCCAGCAGTTTATCCCGCTTAGGCCGGGTCGAGCAGTACTTC
CDR3aa: CASSLSRLGRVEQYF

abundance: -
d_gene: TRBD1
j_gene: TRBJ1-2
v_gene: TRBV27
CDR3nt: TGTGCCAGCAGGGGCCGGGACAGGGATGGCTACACCTTC
CDR3aa: CASRGRDRDGYTF

abundance: -
d_gene: TRBD2
j_gene: TRBJ2-1
v_gene: TRBV9
CDR3nt: TGTGCCAGCAGCGGGGGACTAGCGATAAATGAGCAGTTCTTC
CDR3aa: CASSGGLAINEQFF

abundance: -
d_gene: -
j_gene: TRBJ2-2
v_gene: TRBV10-3
CDR3nt: TGTGCCATCAGTGAGAGTCTAGCTGACAACACCGGGGAGCTGTTTTTT
CDR3aa: CAISESLADNTGELFF

abundance: -
d_gene: -
j_gene: TRBJ1-1
v_gene: TRBV6-5
CDR3nt: TGTGCCAGCAGTTACTCGAGGGCAGGATGGACTGAAGCTTTCTTT
CDR3aa: CASSYSRAGWTEAFF

abundance: -
d_gene: TRBD1
j_gene: TRBJ2-1
v_gene: TRBV29-1
CDR3nt: TGCAGCGTTGAAGATCCCGACAGGGGATGGAACAATGAGCAGTTCTTC
CDR3aa: CSVEDPDRGWNNEQFF

abundance: -
d_gene: TRBD2
j_gene: TRBJ2-1
v_gene: TRBV28
CDR3nt: TGTGCCAGCAGACGCGGGCGCGGGAGTTCGTTCGTAGAGCAGTTCTTC
CDR3aa: CASRRGRGSSFVEQFF

abundance: -
d_gene: TRBD1
j_gene: TRBJ1-2
v_gene: TRBV5-1
CDR3nt: TGCGCCAGCAGCGGAGACAGGGATGATGGCTACACCTTC
CDR3aa: CASSGDRDDGYTF

abundance: -
d_gene: -
j_gene: TRBJ2-1
v_gene: TRBV9
CDR3nt: TGTGCCAGCAGCGTAGTGGCTCTTGAGCAGTTCTTC
CDR3aa: CASSVVALEQFF

abundance: few
d_gene: TRBD1
j_gene: TRBJ1-1
v_gene: TRBV29-1
CDR3nt: TGCAGCGTAGGACAGGGGGAAGCTTTCTTT
CDR3aa: CSVGQGEAFF